This is a list of T cell receptor beta chains from one sample in a study of T cells in narcolepsy. The data were produced by immunoSEQ multiplex PCR, yet TCRdb's version contains in-frame clones alone and is incomplete. The sample lists some 20,000 clones; under 85% were seen once. Sequenced sample: memory (CD45RA-) CD4+ T cells from blood. These receptors were taken from a human donor in good health. Each CDR3 is given with its conserved first and last residue. The D gene is left open where the match is weak.

TRBV5-6	TRBJ1-2	.	CASSLRGSNYGYTF
TRBV7-8	TRBJ2-5	.	CASIQGGFHVGTQYF
TRBV7-2	TRBJ1-1	.	CASSQGRNTEAFF
TRBV30	TRBJ1-2	TRBD1	CAWSVYIRTGGDYGYTF
TRBV7-3	TRBJ2-1	TRBD2	CASSASGGGEQFF
TRBV27	TRBJ1-2	.	CASSLSSGTPSGGYTF
TRBV11-2	TRBJ1-1	.	CASSPRTATEAFF
TRBV7-3	TRBJ2-7	.	CASSCDPGQYF
TRBV6-6	TRBJ1-2	.	CAIRTASYGYTF
TRBV28	.	.	CASSLGLAYEQYF